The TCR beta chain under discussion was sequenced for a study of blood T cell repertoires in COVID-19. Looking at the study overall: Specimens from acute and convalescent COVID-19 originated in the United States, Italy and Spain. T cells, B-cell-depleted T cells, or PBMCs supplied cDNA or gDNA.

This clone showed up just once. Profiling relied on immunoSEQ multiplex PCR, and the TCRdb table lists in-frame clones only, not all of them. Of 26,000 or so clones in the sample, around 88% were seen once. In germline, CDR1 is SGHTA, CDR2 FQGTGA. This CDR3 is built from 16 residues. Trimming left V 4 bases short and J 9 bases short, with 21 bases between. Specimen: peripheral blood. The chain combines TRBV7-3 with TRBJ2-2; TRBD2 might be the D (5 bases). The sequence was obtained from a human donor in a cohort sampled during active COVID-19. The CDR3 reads CASSSSGNLPQRELFF. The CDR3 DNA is TGTGCCAGCAGCTCATCCGGGAACCTCCCCCAGAGGGAGCTGTTTTTT.